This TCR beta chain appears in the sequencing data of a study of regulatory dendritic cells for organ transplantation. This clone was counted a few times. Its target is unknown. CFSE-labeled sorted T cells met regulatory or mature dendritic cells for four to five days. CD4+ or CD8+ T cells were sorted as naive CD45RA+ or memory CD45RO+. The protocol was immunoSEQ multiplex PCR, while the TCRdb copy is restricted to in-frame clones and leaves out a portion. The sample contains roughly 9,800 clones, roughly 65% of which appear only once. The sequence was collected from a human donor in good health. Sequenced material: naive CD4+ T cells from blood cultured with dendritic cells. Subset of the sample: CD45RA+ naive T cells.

The CDR3 coding sequence is TGTGCCAGCAGGCGGGAGAGCATAACAGATACGCAGTATTTT. Amino acid sequence: CASRRESITDTQYF. The chain joins TRBV6-4 to TRBJ2-3; 7 bases line up with TRBD2. This CDR3 contains 14 residues. Looked up from germline, CDR1 is MRHNA and CDR2 is SNTAGT. With 6 bases clipped from V and 3 bases from J, the junction kept 6 bases outside the gene matches.